This T cell receptor (beta chain) emerged from a study of cytomegalovirus exposure and HLA in healthy donors. Study in general: Some 85 million unique TCRs from HLA-typed donors were held in an early data release.

With regard to this clone: The antigen is not known. Other DNA sequences within the sample encode an identical CDR3.

Study conclusions and caveats: There were 150 to 200 TCR beta chains listed as cytomegalovirus-associated.

V was clipped by 6 bases and J by 8 bases, with 16 bases between them. CDR3 length equals 14 residues. CDR1 and CDR2 (germline): SEHNR, FQNEAQ (reference sequence). PCR employed 60 Vbeta and 13 Jbeta primers. The data were produced by immunoSEQ multiplex PCR, yet TCRdb's version contains in-frame clones alone and is incomplete. Of under 200,000 clones listed, about three quarters are singletons. The sequence derives from a man over 45 in good health and CMV-seropositive. This chain links TRBV7-9 with TRBJ1-4; weak D call: TRBD1 (6 bases). Sequencing input: PBMCs. CDR3 nucleotide sequence: TGTGCCAGCAGTGCCGGACAGCCTTTAGAAAAACTGTTTTTT. This codes for CASSAGQPLEKLFF.